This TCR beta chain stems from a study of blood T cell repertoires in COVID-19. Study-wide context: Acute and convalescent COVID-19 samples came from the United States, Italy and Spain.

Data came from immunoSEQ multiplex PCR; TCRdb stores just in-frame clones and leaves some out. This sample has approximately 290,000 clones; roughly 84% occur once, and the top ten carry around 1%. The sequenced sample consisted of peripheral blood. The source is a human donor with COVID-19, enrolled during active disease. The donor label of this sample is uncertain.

This CDR3 is CASSLAGLMQPQHF. CDR3 coding DNA: TGTGCCAGCAGTTTAGCAGGTTTAATGCAGCCCCAGCATTTT. The chain recombines TRBV27 with TRBJ1-5; D is undetermined. Germline V gene sequence: CDR1 MNHEY, CDR2 SMNVEV (reference sequence). With 2 bases removed from V and 7 bases from J, the gap between germline ends came to 12 bases. The CDR3 totals 14 residues.